This paragraph reports one T cell receptor (beta chain). Antigen specificity is unknown. This sample is drawn from a study of OX40 agonist ivuxolimab in advanced cancers. Study summary: Mean age around 60 years, range roughly 23 to 79; approximately 83% male. Study-level findings and limits: Partial responders treated at 0.1-3.0 mg/kg exhibited clonal expansion among the lowest measured.

Using immunoSEQ multiplex PCR, the repertoire was profiled, and TCRdb retains in-frame clones only, with some absent. The repertoire consists of 68,000 or so clones, with 65% to 90% occurring once and the leading ten covering approximately 1.4%. Germline CDR1 is SGHTA and CDR2 is FQGNSA. Deletions cut 1 base from V and 0 bases from J, with 7 bases between. CDR3 size: 15 residues. This TCR was recovered from an adult with an advanced solid tumor such as melanoma, head and neck, liver or kidney cancer. The rearrangement joins TRBV7-2 to TRBJ1-3; D ambiguous. Sequencing was performed on CD4+ or CD8+ T cells sorted from blood, taken in a trial of the OX40 agonist ivuxolimab. CDR3 sequence: CASSLGSGSGNTIYF. The CDR3 DNA is TGTGCCAGCAGCTTAGGCAGTGGCTCTGGAAACACCATATATTTT.